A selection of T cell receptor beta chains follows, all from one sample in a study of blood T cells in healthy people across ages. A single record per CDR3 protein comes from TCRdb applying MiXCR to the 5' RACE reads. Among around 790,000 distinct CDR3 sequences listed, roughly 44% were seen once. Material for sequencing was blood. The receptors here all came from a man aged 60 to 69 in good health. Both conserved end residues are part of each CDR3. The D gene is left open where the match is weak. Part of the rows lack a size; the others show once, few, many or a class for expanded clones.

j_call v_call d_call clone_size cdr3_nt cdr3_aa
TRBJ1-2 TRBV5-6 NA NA TGTGCCAGCAGCTTTCGTACAGGCTACACCTTC CASSFRTGYTF
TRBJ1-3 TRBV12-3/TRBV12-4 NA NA TGTGCCAGCAGACCCCTTGGGTCTGGAAACACCATATATTTT CASRPLGSGNTIYF
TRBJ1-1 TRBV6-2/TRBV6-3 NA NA TGTGCCAGCAGGGCCGGGGGTAGGAACACTGAAGCTTTCTTT CASRAGGRNTEAFF
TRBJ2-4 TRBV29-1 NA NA TGCAGCGTTGAAAAGGAGGCAAAGGCCAAAAACATTCAGTACTTC CSVEKEAKAKNIQYF
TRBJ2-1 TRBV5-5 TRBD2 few TGTGCCAGCAGCTTGGAAGGGACTAGCGGGGGGTTTGTCTACAATGAGCAGTTCTTC CASSLEGTSGGFVYNEQFF
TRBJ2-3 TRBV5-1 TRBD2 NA TGCGCCAGCCGACTTTTAGCGGGGGTGAAGGATACGCAGTATTTT CASRLLAGVKDTQYF
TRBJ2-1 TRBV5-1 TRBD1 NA TGCGCCAGCAGCTTGGGGGCGGGTCAGGGGGCGCTTAATGAGCAGTTCTTC CASSLGAGQGALNEQFF
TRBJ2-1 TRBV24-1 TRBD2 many TGTGCCACCAGTGATGGTAGCGGGGGGGCGGTGAATGAGCAGTTCTTC CATSDGSGGAVNEQFF
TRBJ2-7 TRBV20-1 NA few TGCAGTGCCAACGTCGGAGCTCGGCCCTCCTACGAGCAGTACTTC CSANVGARPSYEQYF
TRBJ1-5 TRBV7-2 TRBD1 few TGTGCCAGCAGCTTAGGGGACAGGGCCTATCAGCCCCAGCATTTT CASSLGDRAYQPQHF
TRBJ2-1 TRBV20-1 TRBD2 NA TGCAGTGCCCCTCGACTAGCGGGGGGGTTAGGCAATGAGCAGTTCTTC CSAPRLAGGLGNEQFF
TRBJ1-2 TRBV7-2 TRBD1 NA TGTGCCAGCAGCTTACCCCAGACAGGGGGGGGTGGTGGCTACACCTTC CASSLPQTGGGGGYTF
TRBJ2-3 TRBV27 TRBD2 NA TGTGCCAGCTTCCCGGGGGGGCCGTTCGGCACAGATACGCAGTATTTT CASFPGGPFGTDTQYF
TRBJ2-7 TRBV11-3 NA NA TGTGCCAGCAGCGCCGTACGTGGGCCTCCCTCCTACGAGCAGTACTTC CASSAVRGPPSYEQYF
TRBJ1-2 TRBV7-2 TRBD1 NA TGTGCCAGCAGCTTAGCCCAGGGGGTAAATGGCTACACCTTC CASSLAQGVNGYTF